Below, 21 T cell receptor beta chains from the same sample are listed, as sequenced in a study of monozygotic twins with cystic fibrosis. The data were produced by immunoSEQ multiplex PCR, yet TCRdb's version contains in-frame clones alone and is incomplete. This sample has around 23,000 clones, with around 93% found just once. Sequenced sample: blood. These receptors all stem from a girl aged 2 to 10 with cystic fibrosis.

This clone has a single count. The chain carries TRBV5-4 and TRBJ2-1, with 9 bases identical to TRBD2. V lost 4 bases, J lost 4 bases, and 6 bases stayed unmatched. The germline gives CDR1 SGHNT, CDR2 YYREEE (reference sequence). The CDR3 extends over 15 amino acids. The CDR3 protein is CASSASGGRYNEQFF. The CDR3 DNA follows: TGTGCCAGCAGCGCGAGCGGGGGGCGATACAATGAGCAGTTCTTC.

This rearrangement joins TRBV5-1 to TRBJ1-4, with D possibly TRBD1 on 5 matching bases. Deletions cut 2 bases from V and 3 bases from J, with 8 bases between. Germline CDR1 and CDR2: SGHRS and YFSETQ. The CDR3 length is 14 residues. CDR3 residues: CASSFGTSNEKLFF. CDR3 DNA sequence: TGCGCCAGCAGCTTCGGGACCTCTAATGAAAAACTGTTTTTT.

The chain carries TRBV5-1 and TRBJ1-1; D uncertain. This CDR3 contains 15 residues. The germline V gene has CDR1 SGHRS and CDR2 YFSETQ. V lost 1 base and J 0 bases, leaving 10 bases between the germline ends. The CDR3 spells CASSLRPSMNTEAFF. The CDR3, as DNA: TGCGCCAGCAGCTTGAGGCCATCCATGAACACTGAAGCTTTCTTT.

This chain uses TRBV28 with TRBJ1-1; TRBD1 matches 7 bases. The CDR3 extends over 16 amino acids. The V and J ends lost 4 bases and 4 bases, in that order; junction bases with no gene match: 12. CDR1 and CDR2 (germline): MDHEN, SYDVKM. The CDR3 DNA follows: TGTGCCAGCAGTTCCGCCCAGGGGGTCTGGAGCACTGAAGCTTTCTTT. Translated: CASSSAQGVWSTEAFF.

The chain employs TRBV7-2 and TRBJ1-5; 8 nucleotides align to TRBD1. CDR1 and CDR2 (germline): SGHTA, FQGNSA. This CDR3 contains 15 residues. J was trimmed by 4 bases and V by 5 bases; bases with no gene match: 7. CDR3 protein: CASSPGQGWNQPQHF. The CDR3 DNA is TGTGCCAGCAGCCCCGGACAGGGTTGGAATCAGCCCCAGCATTTT.

This rearrangement joins TRBV7-2 to TRBJ2-1; D possibly corresponds to TRBD1 (7 bases). CDR1 is SGHTA and CDR2 is FQGNSA in the germline V gene. CDR3 size: 15 residues. The V end was cut by 5 bases, the J end by 0 bases, with 11 bases between. This CDR3 is CASSAGQSSYNEQFF. The CDR3 DNA reads as TGTGCCAGCAGCGCGGGACAGAGCTCCTACAATGAGCAGTTCTTC. Full variable domain (missing parts from reference TRBV7-2 and TRBJ2-1): GAGVSQSPSNKVTEKGKDVELRCDPISGHTALYWYRQSLGQGLEFLIYFQGNSAPDKSGLPSDRFSAERTGGSVSTLTIQRTQQEDSAVYLCASSAGQSSYNEQFFGPGTRLTVL.

J is TRBJ1-6 and V is TRBV5-6; D uncertain. Trimming removed 3 bases from V and 4 bases from J, with 5 bases in between. Germline loops: CDR1 SGHDT, CDR2 YYEEEE. The CDR3 spans 13 residues. CDR3 in amino acids: CASSSGYNSPLHF. In nucleotides, the CDR3 is TGTGCCAGCAGCTCGGGATATAATTCACCCCTCCACTTT.

DNA for the CDR3: TGCGGGGGACAGAACACCGGGGAGCTGTTTTTT. Residues: CGGQNTGELFF. J is TRBJ2-2 and V is TRBV20-1, with D perhaps matching TRBD1 (6 bases). The CDR3 is made up of 11 amino acids. CDR1 and CDR2 from the germline V gene are DFQATT and SNEGSKA (reference sequence).

The V call is TRBV27, the J call TRBJ2-7; TRBD2 might be the D (5 bases). Trimming stripped 3 bases from V and 5 bases from J, with 11 bases between. The CDR3 covers 13 residues. Germline CDR1 and CDR2: MNHEY and SMNVEV (reference sequence). The CDR3 DNA sequence: TGTGCCAGCAGTTTCGGGGTTAACCACGAGCAGTACTTC. This translates into CASSFGVNHEQYF.

V gene TRBV4-3 combines with J gene TRBJ2-7; 11 bases map to TRBD2. Trimming took 4 bases from V and 2 from J; bases not matched to a gene: 4. The germline CDR1 and CDR2 sequences are LGHNA and YSLEER. The CDR3 has 15 amino acids. This chain's CDR3 is CASSLVAGGPYEQYF. CDR3 DNA sequence: TGCGCCAGCAGCCTAGTAGCGGGGGGGCCCTACGAGCAGTACTTC.

The CDR3 nucleotides read TGTGCCAGCCAAATCTTCGGACAGAACTACAATGAGCAGTTCTTC. Translation gives CASQIFGQNYNEQFF. The chain links TRBV6-5 to TRBJ2-1; TRBD1 is a possible D gene (6 bases). V lost 8 bases, J lost 3 bases, and 17 bases lay in between. CDR3 length: 15 amino acids. Germline loops: CDR1 MNHEY, CDR2 SVGAGI.

The chain's CDR3 is CASSLIPSTTSSGTDTQYF. In DNA form, the CDR3 reads TGTGCCAGCAGCTTAATACCTAGTACTACTAGCTCAGGCACAGATACGCAGTATTTT. The chain couples TRBV7-9 to TRBJ2-3; a weak D match, TRBD2 (6 bases). The CDR3 has 19 amino acids. V gave up 2 bases and J gave up 1 base, with 22 bases separating them. Germline V gene lookup returns CDR1 SEHNR and CDR2 FQNEAQ (reference sequence).

The V call is TRBV14, the J call TRBJ2-7; a possible D gene is TRBD1 (6 bases). V was pared by 3 bases and J by 6 bases, with 9 bases between. Looked up from germline, CDR1 is SGHDN and CDR2 is FVKESK. This CDR3 is built from 12 residues. The CDR3 nucleotides are TGTGCCAGCAGCCATCCAGGGGCCGAGCAGTACTTC. Amino acids: CASSHPGAEQYF.

The chain joins TRBV10-1 to TRBJ2-5, with D possibly being TRBD1 or TRBD2 (5 bases each). Germline loops: CDR1 WNHNN, CDR2 SYGVQD (reference sequence). V dropped 4 bases and J dropped 2 bases, with 8 bases sitting between them. The CDR3 runs 13 residues. The CDR3 reads CASSGGGQETQYF. CDR3 coding DNA: TGCGCCAGCAGTGGTGGGGGACAAGAGACCCAGTACTTC.

This clone was observed a single time. The chain couples TRBV30 to TRBJ2-3, with D unresolved. CDR3 length: 16 residues. V gave up 4 bases and J gave up 2 bases, with 19 bases separating them. Germline-derived CDR1 and CDR2 are GTSNPN and SVGIG (reference sequence). This CDR3 is CAWTAFTPRYTDTQYF. CDR3 nucleotide sequence: TGTGCCTGGACTGCCTTCACACCTCGATACACAGATACGCAGTATTTT.

This chain connects TRBV7-9 to TRBJ2-7; D is perhaps TRBD2 (5 bases). Trimming removed 5 bases at V and 3 bases at J, with 14 bases between. The CDR3 runs to 14 residues. Germline loops: CDR1 SEHNR, CDR2 FQNEAQ (reference sequence). CDR3: CASSKAPEGYEQYF. In nucleotides, the CDR3 is TGTGCCAGCAGCAAGGCCCCCGAGGGCTACGAGCAGTACTTC.

In its sample, this clone was seen once. The chain is built from TRBV7-2 and TRBJ1-2, with TRBD1 identical over 7 bases. Unmatched junction bases numbered 14, after V lost 7 bases and J lost 0 bases. The CDR3 runs to 17 residues. CDR1 and CDR2 from the germline V gene are SGHTA and FQGNSA. The CDR3 sequence is CASTLHHPTGTNYGYTF. CDR3 sequence (DNA): TGTGCCAGCACCCTACATCACCCGACAGGGACTAACTATGGCTACACCTTC.

The chain carries TRBV4-3 and TRBJ1-1; 8 bases are a match to TRBD1. V lost 4 bases, J lost 4 bases, and 8 bases stayed unmatched. The CDR3 consists of 15 residues. Germline V CDR1 and CDR2: LGHNA, YSLEER. CDR3 region: CASSPDRGGLTEAFF. CDR3 nucleotide sequence: TGCGCCAGCAGCCCTGACAGGGGAGGCCTCACTGAAGCTTTCTTT.

The chain carries TRBV6-5 and TRBJ1-6; perhaps TRBD1 as D (6 bases). This CDR3 has 16 residues. Trimming pared 4 bases from V and 3 bases from J, leaving 13 bases between. The germline CDR1 and CDR2 sequences are MNHEY and SVGAGI. The chain's CDR3 is CASSSQGFSYNSPLHF. DNA of the CDR3: TGTGCCAGCAGTTCACAGGGTTTTAGCTATAATTCACCCCTCCACTTT.

The CDR3 here is CASSLEGQRDTGELFF. The CDR3 bases are TGTGCCAGCAGCTTAGAGGGACAGCGAGACACCGGGGAGCTGTTTTTT. The gene calls are TRBV7-6 and TRBJ2-2; 7 nucleotides align to TRBD1. J lost 3 bases, V lost 1 base, and 5 bases had no gene match. CDR3 length: 16 amino acids. CDR1 and CDR2 (germline): SGHVS, FNYEAQ.

V gene TRBV6-5 combines with J gene TRBJ2-7, with a possible D match to TRBD1 (5 bases). The germline gives CDR1 MNHEY, CDR2 SVGAGI. The CDR3 has 14 amino acids. V dropped 2 bases and J dropped 2 bases, with 10 bases sitting between them. This CDR3 is CASSYQGRAYEQYF. CDR3 nucleotides: TGTGCCAGCAGTTACCAGGGTCGAGCCTACGAGCAGTACTTC.